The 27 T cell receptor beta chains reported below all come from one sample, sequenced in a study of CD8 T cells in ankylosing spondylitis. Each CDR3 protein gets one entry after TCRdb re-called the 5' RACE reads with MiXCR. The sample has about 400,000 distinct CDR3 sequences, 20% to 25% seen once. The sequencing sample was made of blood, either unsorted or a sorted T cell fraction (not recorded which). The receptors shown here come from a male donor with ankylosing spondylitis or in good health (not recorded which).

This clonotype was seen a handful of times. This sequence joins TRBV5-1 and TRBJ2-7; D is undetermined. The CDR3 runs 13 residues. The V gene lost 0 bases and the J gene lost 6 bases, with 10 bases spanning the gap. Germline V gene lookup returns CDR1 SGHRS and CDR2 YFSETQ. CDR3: CASSLETGGEQYF. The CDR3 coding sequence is TGCGCCAGCAGCTTGGAAACGGGTGGCGAGCAGTACTTC.

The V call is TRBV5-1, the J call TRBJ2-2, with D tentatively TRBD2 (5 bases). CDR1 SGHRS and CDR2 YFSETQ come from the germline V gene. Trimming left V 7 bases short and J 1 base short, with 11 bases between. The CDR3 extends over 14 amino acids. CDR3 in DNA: TGCGCCAGCGGAAGAGGGTTGAACACCGGGGAGCTGTTTTTT. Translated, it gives CASGRGLNTGELFF.

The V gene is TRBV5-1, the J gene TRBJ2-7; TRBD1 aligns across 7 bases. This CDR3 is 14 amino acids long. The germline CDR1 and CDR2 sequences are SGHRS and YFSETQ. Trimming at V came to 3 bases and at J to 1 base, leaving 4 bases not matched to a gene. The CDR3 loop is CASSWDSQSYEQYF. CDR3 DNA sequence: TGCGCCAGCAGCTGGGACAGTCAGTCCTACGAGCAGTACTTC.

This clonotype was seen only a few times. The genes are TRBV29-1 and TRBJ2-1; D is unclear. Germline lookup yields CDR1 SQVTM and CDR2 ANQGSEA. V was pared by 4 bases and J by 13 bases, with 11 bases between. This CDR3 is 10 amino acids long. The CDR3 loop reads CSVGADQQFF. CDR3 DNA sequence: TGCAGCGTTGGGGCTGACCAACAGTTCTTC.

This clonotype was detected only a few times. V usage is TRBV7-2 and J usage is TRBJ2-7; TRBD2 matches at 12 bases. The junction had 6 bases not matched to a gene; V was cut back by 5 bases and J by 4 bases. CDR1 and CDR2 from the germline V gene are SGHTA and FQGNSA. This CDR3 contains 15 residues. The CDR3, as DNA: TGTGCCAGCAGCCATGGACTAGCGGGACCTTACGAGCAGTACTTC. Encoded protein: CASSHGLAGPYEQYF.

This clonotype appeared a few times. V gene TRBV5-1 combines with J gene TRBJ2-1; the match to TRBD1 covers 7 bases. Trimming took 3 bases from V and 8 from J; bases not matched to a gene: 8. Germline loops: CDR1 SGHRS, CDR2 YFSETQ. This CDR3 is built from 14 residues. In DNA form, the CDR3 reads TGCGCCAGCAGCTCGAATGGACAGGCCTATGAGCAGTTCTTC. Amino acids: CASSSNGQAYEQFF.

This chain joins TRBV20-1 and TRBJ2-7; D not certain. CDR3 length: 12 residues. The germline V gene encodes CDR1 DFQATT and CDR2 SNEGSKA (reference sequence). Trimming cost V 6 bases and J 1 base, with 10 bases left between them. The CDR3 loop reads CSAPGASYEQYF. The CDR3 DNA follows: TGCAGTGCCCCGGGCGCGTCCTACGAGCAGTACTTC.

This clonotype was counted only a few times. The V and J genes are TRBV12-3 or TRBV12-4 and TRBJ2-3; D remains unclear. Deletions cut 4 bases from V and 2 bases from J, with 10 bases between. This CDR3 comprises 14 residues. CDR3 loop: CASSSRNPTDTQYF. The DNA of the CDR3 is TGTGCCAGCAGTTCCCGAAACCCCACAGATACGCAGTATTTT.

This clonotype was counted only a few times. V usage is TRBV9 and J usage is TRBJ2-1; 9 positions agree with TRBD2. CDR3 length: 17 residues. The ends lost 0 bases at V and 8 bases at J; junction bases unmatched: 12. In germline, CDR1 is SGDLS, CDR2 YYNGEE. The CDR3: CASSVGASGTLMDEQFF. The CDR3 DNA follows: TGTGCCAGCAGCGTAGGGGCTAGCGGGACCTTAATGGATGAGCAGTTCTTC.

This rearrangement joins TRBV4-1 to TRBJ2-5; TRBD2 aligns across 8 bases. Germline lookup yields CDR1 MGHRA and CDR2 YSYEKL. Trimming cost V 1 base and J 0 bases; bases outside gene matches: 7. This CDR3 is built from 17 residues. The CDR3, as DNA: TGCGCCAGCAGCCAAGTGTCGACTAGCGAGTACCAAGAGACCCAGTACTTC. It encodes CASSQVSTSEYQETQYF.

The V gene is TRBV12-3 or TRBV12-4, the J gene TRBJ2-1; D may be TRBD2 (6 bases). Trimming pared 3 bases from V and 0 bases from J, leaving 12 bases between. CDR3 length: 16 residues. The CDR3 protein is CASSFAAGSSYNEQFF. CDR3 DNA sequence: TGTGCCAGCAGTTTTGCGGCGGGGAGCTCCTACAATGAGCAGTTCTTC.

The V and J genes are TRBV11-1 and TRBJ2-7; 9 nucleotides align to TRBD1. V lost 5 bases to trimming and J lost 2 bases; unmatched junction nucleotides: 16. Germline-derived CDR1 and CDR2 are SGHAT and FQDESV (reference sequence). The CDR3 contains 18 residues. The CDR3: CASSPRGDGTGKAYEQYF. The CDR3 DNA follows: TGTGCCAGCAGCCCCAGGGGGGATGGGACAGGGAAAGCCTACGAGCAGTACTTC.

The CDR3 nucleotides are TGTGCCAGCAGTTCCGGGGAATCCTACGAGCAGTACTTC. Amino acid sequence: CASSSGESYEQYF. This rearrangement joins TRBV12-3 or TRBV12-4 to TRBJ2-7; perhaps TRBD2 as D (5 bases). Trimming left V 4 bases short and J 1 base short, with 8 bases between. The CDR3 spans 13 residues.

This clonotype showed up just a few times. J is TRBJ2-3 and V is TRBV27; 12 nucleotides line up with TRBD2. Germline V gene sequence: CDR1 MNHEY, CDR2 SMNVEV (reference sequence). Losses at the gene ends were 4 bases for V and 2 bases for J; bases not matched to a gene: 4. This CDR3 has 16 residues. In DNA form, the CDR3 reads TGTGCCAGCAGTTCAACTAGCGGGGGGACCACAGATACGCAGTATTTT. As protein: CASSSTSGGTTDTQYF.

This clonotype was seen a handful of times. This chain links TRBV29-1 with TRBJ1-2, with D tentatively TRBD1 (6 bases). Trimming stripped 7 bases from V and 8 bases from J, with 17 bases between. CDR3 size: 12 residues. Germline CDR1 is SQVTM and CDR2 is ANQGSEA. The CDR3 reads CSANEGGGGYTF. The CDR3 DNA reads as TGCAGCGCTAACGAGGGGGGGGGAGGCTACACCTTC.

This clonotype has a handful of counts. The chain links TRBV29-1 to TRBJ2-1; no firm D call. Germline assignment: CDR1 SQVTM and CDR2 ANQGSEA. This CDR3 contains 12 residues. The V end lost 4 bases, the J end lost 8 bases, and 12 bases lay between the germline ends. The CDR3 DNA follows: TGCAGCGTTGGTCCAGGTACGGATGAGCAGTTCTTC. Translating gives CSVGPGTDEQFF.

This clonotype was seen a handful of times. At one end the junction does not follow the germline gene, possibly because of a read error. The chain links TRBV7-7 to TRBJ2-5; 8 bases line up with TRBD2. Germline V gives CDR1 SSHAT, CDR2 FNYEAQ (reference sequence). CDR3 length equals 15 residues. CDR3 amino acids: CASSLVGPGGETQYF. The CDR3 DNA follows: TGTGCTAGCAGCTTGGTTGGACCGGGGGGGGAGACCCAGTACTTC. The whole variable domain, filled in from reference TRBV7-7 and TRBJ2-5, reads GAGVSQSPRYKVTKRGQDVTLRCDPISSHATLYWYQQALGQGPEFLTYFNYEAQPDKSGLPSDRFSAERPEGSISTLTIQRTEQRDSAMYRCASSLVGPGGETQYFGPGTRLLVL.

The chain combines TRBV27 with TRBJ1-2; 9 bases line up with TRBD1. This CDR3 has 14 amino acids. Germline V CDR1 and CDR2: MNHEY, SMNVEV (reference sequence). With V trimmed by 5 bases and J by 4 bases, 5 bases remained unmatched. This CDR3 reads CASSLQGAGYGYTF. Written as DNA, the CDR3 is TGTGCCAGCAGTCTACAGGGGGCGGGCTATGGCTACACCTTC.

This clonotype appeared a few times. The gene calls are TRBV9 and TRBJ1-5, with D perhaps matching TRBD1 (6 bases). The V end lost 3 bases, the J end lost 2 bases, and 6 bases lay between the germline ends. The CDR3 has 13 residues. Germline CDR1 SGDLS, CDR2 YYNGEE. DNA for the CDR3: TGTGCCAGCAGCGCAGGGGGCAATCAGCCCCAGCATTTT. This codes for CASSAGGNQPQHF.

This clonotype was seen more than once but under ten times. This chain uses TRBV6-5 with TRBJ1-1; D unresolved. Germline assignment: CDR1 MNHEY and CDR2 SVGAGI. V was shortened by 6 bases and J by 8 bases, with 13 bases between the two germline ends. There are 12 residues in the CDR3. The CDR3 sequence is CASRNIEQEAFF. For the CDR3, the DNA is TGTGCCAGCAGAAACATAGAACAGGAAGCTTTCTTT.

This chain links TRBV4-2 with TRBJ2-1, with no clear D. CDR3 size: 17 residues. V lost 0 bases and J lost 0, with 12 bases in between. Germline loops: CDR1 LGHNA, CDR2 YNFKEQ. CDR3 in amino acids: CASSQEAALSSYNEQFF. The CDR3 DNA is TGTGCCAGCAGCCAAGAGGCTGCGTTAAGCTCCTACAATGAGCAGTTCTTC.

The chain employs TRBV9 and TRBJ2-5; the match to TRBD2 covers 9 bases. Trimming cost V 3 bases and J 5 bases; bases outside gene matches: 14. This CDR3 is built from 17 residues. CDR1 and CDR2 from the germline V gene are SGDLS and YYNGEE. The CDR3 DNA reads TGTGCCAGCAGCGCCAGCCGAGATAGCGGGGGATGGGAGACCCAGTACTTC. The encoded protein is CASSASRDSGGWETQYF.

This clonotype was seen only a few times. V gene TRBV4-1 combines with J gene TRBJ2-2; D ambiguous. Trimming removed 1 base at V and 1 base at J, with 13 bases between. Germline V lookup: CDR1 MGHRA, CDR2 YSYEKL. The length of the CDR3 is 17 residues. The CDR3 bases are TGCGCCAGCAGCCAAGTGGTTAATCACGAGAACACCGGGGAGCTGTTTTTT. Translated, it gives CASSQVVNHENTGELFF.

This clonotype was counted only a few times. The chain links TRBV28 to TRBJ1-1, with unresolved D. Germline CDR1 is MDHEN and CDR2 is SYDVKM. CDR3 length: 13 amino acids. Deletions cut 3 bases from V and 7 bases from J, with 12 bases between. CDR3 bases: TGTGCCAGCAGTTTTAAGGACGCTGGTGAAGCTTTCTTT. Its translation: CASSFKDAGEAFF.

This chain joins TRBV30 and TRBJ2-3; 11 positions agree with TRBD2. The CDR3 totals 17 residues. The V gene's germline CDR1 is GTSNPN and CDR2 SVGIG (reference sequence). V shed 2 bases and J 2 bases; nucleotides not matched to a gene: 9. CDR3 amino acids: CAWSRPLGLADTDTQYF. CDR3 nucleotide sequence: TGTGCCTGGAGTCGACCCCTGGGACTAGCGGACACAGATACGCAGTATTTT.

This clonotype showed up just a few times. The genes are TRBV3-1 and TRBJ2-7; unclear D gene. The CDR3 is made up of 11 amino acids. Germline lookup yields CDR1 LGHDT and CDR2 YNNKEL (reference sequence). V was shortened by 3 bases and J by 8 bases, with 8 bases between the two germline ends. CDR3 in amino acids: CASSHTGQQYF. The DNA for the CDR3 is TGTGCCAGCAGCCATACCGGGCAGCAGTACTTC.

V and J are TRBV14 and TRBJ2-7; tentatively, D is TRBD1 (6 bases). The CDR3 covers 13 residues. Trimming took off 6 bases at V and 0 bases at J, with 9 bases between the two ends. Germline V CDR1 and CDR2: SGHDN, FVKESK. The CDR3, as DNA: TGTGCCAGCAGGGACAGTAGCTCCTACGAGCAGTACTTC. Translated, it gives CASRDSSSYEQYF.